This TCR beta chain was found in a study of T cell changes during pregnancy in multiple sclerosis. Assay: immunoSEQ multiplex PCR; the TCRdb copy retains only in-frame clones and omits some. The data show about 76,000 clones, more than 90% seen once. Germline trimming cut 5 bases from V and 0 bases from J; bases unmatched to any gene: 7. There are 16 residues in the CDR3. CDR1 and CDR2 (germline): SEHNR, FQNEAQ (reference sequence). This specimen consisted of peripheral blood, obtained after pregnancy. The receptor's source is a female donor in good health, enrolled as a control in a pregnancy study. The chain combines TRBV7-9 with TRBJ2-5; 9 bases align to TRBD2. The CDR3 DNA is TGTGCCAGCAGCCCCGGACTAGCGCAGTACCAAGAGACCCAGTACTTC. This translates into CASSPGLAQYQETQYF.